The 8 T cell receptor beta chains below were found in one sample sequenced in a study of cytomegalovirus exposure and HLA in healthy donors. Only in-frame clones appear in the TCRdb table, and some are missing; sequencing was by immunoSEQ multiplex PCR. The sample has under 200,000 clones; 86% are singletons. The specimen was PBMCs. These receptors were collected from a woman between 25 and 40 years old in good health and CMV-seronegative.

In its sample, this clone was seen once. The DNA of the CDR3 is TGCGCCAGCAGCCAAGTTGGCGGGGGGGCCCATGAGCAGTTCTTC. Amino acids: CASSQVGGGAHEQFF. The V and J genes are TRBV4-1 and TRBJ2-1; 9 bases align to TRBD2. CDR1 and CDR2 (germline): MGHRA, YSYEKL. This CDR3 has 15 residues. V was clipped by 1 base and J by 8 bases; unmatched bases: 6.

This CDR3 is CASSYLTGGGEKLFF. Here the CDR3 DNA reads TGTGCCAGCAGTTACCTCACAGGGGGTGGCGAAAAACTGTTTTTT. This rearrangement joins TRBV27 to TRBJ1-4; 8 positions agree with TRBD1. The V and J ends lost 4 bases and 8 bases, in that order; junction bases with no gene match: 9. This CDR3 has 15 residues. Germline V gives CDR1 MNHEY, CDR2 SMNVEV (reference sequence).

The rearrangement joins TRBV19 to TRBJ2-2; unclear D gene. The germline V gene encodes CDR1 LNHDA and CDR2 SQIVND (reference sequence). V was cut by 11 bases and J by 4 bases, with 5 bases left in between. CDR3 length: 10 residues. CDR3 residues: CAVGTGELFF. CDR3 sequence (DNA): TGTGCCGTTGGCACCGGGGAGCTGTTTTTT.

V and J are TRBV6-5 and TRBJ2-7, with 10 bases fitting TRBD1. The CDR3 extends over 16 amino acids. V trimming: 0 bases; J trimming: 0 bases; junction bases outside the gene matches: 2. Germline V gene lookup returns CDR1 MNHEY and CDR2 SVGAGI. The CDR3 sequence: CASSYSGQGSSYEQYF. CDR3 nucleotides: TGTGCCAGCAGTTACTCGGGACAGGGGAGCTCCTACGAGCAGTACTTC.

This rearrangement joins TRBV7-2 to TRBJ2-5; a weak D match, TRBD1 (6 bases). V was cut by 7 bases and J by 0 bases, with 18 bases left in between. Germline V gene lookup returns CDR1 SGHTA and CDR2 FQGNSA. This CDR3 spans 16 amino acids. CDR3: CASNRGGAAYQETQYF. CDR3 DNA sequence: TGTGCCAGCAACCGAGGGGGAGCGGCGTACCAAGAGACCCAGTACTTC.

The J gene is TRBJ1-2, the V gene TRBV4-1; no reliable D call. The germline V gene has CDR1 MGHRA and CDR2 YSYEKL. There are 13 residues in the CDR3. Trimming shortened V by 0 bases and J by 4 bases, and 6 bases separated the two germline ends. The CDR3 DNA reads as TGCGCCAGCAGCCAAGAAGTAGTCTATGGCTACACCTTC. It yields the protein CASSQEVVYGYTF.

The CDR3 reads CASAIGNTEAFF. The DNA for the CDR3 is TGTGCTAGTGCTATCGGGAACACTGAAGCTTTCTTT. The J gene is TRBJ1-1, the V gene TRBV12-5; D call uncertain. Per the germline V gene, CDR1 is LGHNT and CDR2 is FRNRAP. This CDR3 comprises 12 residues. V lost 7 bases and J 1 base, leaving 7 bases between the germline ends.

The chain carries TRBV6-1 and TRBJ2-1; no definite D call. Trimming took 4 bases from V and 8 from J, leaving 12 bases between them. CDR3 length: 13 amino acids. Looked up from germline, CDR1 is MNHNS and CDR2 is SASEGT. CDR3 DNA sequence: TGTGCCAGCAGTGGACTCGGCAGATATGAGCAGTTCTTC. This gives the protein CASSGLGRYEQFF.